Below, one T cell receptor beta chain is given with its context. The data belong to a study of long-term antiretroviral therapy in people with HIV. Researchers secured at least one pre-ART and at least two post-ART PBMC samples from each donor. Version v3.0 of the immunoSEQ assay was performed at survey level. TCRdb's table, derived via immunoSEQ multiplex PCR, lists solely in-frame clones and lacks some. The sample records around 25,000 clones, about 91% being singletons. The CDR3 has 16 amino acids. V lost 5 bases to trimming and J lost 7 bases; unmatched junction nucleotides: 14. Germline V gene data show CDR1 as MGHDK and CDR2 as SYGVNS.

This clonotype was sampled from a man aged 25-45 years with HIV. The source was unsorted PBMCs, collected more than 4.3 years after starting antiretroviral therapy. The chain has TRBV25-1 and TRBJ1-1, with TRBD1 identical over 9 bases. The CDR3 region is CASSPRSGQGPNEAFF. The CDR3 coding sequence is TGTGCCAGCAGTCCACGTTCGGGACAGGGACCCAATGAAGCTTTCTTT.